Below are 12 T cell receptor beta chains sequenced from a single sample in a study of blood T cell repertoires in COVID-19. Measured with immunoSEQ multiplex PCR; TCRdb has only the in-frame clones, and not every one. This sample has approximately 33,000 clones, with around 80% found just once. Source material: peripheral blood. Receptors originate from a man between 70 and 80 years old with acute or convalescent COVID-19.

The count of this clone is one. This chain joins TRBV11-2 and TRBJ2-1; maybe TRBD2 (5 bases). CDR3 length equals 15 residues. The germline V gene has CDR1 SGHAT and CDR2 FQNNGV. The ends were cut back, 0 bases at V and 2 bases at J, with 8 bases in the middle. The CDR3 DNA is TGTGCCAGCAGCTTAGAGCCTAGCCCCTACAATGAGCAGTTCTTC. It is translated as CASSLEPSPYNEQFF.

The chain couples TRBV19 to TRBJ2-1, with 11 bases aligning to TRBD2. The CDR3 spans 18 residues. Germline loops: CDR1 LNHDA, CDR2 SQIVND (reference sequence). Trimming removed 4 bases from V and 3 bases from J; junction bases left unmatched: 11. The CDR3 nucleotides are TGTGCCAGTAGTACCAACAAACTAGCGGGAGAGAACTACAATGAGCAGTTCTTC. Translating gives CASSTNKLAGENYNEQFF.

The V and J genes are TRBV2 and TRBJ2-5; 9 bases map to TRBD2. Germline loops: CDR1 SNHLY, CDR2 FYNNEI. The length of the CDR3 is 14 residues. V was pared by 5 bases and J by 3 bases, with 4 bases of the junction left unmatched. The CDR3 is CASSRRLAEETQYF. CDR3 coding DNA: TGTGCCAGCAGTCGTAGACTAGCGGAAGAGACCCAGTACTTC.

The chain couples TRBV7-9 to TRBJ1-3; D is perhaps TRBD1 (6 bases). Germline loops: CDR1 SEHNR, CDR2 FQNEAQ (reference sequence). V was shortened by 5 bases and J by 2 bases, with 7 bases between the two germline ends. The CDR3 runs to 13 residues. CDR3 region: CASSEGAGNTIYF. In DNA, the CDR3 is TGTGCCAGCAGCGAGGGGGCTGGAAACACCATATATTTT.

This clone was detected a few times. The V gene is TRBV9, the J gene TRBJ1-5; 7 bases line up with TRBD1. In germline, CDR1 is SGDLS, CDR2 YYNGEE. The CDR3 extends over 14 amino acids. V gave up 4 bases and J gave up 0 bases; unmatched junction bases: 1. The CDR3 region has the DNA TGTGCCAGCAGCACAGGGGTTAGCAATCAGCCCCAGCATTTT. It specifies CASSTGVSNQPQHF. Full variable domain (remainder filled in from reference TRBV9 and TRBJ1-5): DSGVTQTPKHLITATGQRVTLRCSPRSGDLSVYWYQQSLDQGLQFLIQYYNGEERAKGNILERFSAQQFPDLHSELNLSSLELGDSALYFCASSTGVSNQPQHFGDGTRLSIL.

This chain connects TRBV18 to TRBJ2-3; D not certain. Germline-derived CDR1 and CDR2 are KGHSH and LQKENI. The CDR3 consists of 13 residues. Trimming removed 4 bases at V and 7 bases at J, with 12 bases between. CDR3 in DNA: TGTGCCAGCTCACAGAACCTATTGAATACGCAGTATTTT. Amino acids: CASSQNLLNTQYF. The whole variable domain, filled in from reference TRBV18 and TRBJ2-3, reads NAGVMQNPRHLVRRRGQEARLRCSPMKGHSHVYWYRQLPEEGLKFMVYLQKENIIDESGMPKERFSAEFPKEGPSILRIQQVVRGDSAAYFCASSQNLLNTQYFGPGTRLTVL.

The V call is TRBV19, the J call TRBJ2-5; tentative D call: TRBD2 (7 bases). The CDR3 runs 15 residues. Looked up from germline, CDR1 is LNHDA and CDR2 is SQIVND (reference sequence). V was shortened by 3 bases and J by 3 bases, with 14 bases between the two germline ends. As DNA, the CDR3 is TGTGCCAGTAGTATTCCGTGGGGGGGCGAAGAGACCCAGTACTTC. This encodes CASSIPWGGEETQYF.

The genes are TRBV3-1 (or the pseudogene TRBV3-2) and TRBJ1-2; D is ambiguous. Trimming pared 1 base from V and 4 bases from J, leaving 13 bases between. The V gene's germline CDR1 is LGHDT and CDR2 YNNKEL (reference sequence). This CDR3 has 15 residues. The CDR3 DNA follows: TGTGCCAGCAGCCAAGGGCGGCCCGGTATCTATGGCTACACCTTC. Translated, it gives CASSQGRPGIYGYTF.

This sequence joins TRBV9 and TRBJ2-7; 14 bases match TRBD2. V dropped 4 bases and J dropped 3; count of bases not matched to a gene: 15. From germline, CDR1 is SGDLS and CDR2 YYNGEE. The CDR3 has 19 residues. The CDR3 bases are TGTGCCAGCAGCTCCAACACGGGGGGACTAGCGGGAGCGTACTACGAGCAGTACTTC. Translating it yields CASSSNTGGLAGAYYEQYF. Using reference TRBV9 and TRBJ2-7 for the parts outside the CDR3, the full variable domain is DSGVTQTPKHLITATGQRVTLRCSPRSGDLSVYWYQQSLDQGLQFLIQYYNGEERAKGNILERFSAQQFPDLHSELNLSSLELGDSALYFCASSSNTGGLAGAYYEQYFGPGTRLTVT.

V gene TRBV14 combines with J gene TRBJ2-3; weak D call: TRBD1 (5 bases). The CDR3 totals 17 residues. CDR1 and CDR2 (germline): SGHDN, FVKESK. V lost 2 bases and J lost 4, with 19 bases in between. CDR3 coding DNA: TGTGCCAGCAGCCAACTATGGGGCAGGGCTGCGTCAGATACGCAGTATTTT. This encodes CASSQLWGRAASDTQYF.

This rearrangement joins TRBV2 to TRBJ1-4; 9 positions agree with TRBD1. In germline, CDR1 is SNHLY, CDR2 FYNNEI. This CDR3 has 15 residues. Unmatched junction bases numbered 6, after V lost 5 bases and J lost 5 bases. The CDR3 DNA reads TGTGCCAGCAGTTACACAGGGGGCACCAATGAAAAACTGTTTTTT. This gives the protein CASSYTGGTNEKLFF.

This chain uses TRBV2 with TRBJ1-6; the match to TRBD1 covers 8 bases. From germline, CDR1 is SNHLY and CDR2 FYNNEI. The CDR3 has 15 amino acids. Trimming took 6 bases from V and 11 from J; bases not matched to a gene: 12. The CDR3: CASSERQGKAAPLHF. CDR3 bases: TGTGCCAGCAGCGAAAGACAGGGGAAAGCAGCACCCCTCCACTTT.